This record covers a single T cell receptor (beta chain). Its antigen remains unidentified. The data were taken from a study of cytomegalovirus exposure and HLA in healthy donors. Study information: A prior study identified 117 million unique TCR beta sequences from about 179 million T cells. General study findings and limits: Both high specificity and high sensitivity reportedly marked the classifier's diagnosis of cytomegalovirus status. HLA restriction was apparent for most CMV-associated TCR beta chains in a later analysis.

Regarding donors, all were healthy bone marrow donors. Germline assignment: CDR1 WSHSY and CDR2 SAAADI. The CDR3 sequence is 14 residues long. With 6 bases removed from V and 3 bases from J, the gap between germline ends came to 15 bases. Researchers ran the PCR with 60 Vbeta and 13 Jbeta primers. The data were produced by immunoSEQ multiplex PCR, yet TCRdb's version contains in-frame clones alone and is incomplete. Among roughly 100,000 clones listed, roughly three quarters were seen once. The sample taken for sequencing was PBMCs. The receptor comes from a middle-aged man in good health and CMV-seronegative. The chain employs TRBV10-2 and TRBJ2-7; possibly TRBD1 for D (6 bases). The CDR3 region is CASRLTGRDYEQYF. The CDR3 DNA is TGCGCCAGCAGATTGACAGGCCGTGACTACGAGCAGTACTTC.